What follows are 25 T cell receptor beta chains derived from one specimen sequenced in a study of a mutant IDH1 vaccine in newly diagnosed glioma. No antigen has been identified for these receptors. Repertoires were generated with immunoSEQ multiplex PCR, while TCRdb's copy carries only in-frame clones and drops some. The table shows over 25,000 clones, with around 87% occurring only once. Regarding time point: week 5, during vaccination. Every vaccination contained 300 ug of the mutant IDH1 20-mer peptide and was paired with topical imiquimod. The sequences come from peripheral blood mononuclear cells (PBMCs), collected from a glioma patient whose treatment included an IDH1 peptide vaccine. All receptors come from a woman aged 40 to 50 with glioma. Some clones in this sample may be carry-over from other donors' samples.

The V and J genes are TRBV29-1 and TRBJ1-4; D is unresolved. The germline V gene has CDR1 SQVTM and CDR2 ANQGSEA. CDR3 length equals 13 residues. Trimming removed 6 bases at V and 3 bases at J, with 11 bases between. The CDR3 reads CSVPGRSNEKLFF. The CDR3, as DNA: TGCAGCGTGCCGGGGAGATCTAATGAAAAACTGTTTTTT.

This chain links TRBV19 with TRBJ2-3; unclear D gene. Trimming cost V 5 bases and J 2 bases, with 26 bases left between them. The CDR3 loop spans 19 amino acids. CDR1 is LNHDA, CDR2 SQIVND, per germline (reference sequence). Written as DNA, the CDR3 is TGTGCCAGTAGTTTCCGTGGGGTCAGCGTTACCGGTATCACAGATACGCAGTATTTT. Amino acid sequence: CASSFRGVSVTGITDTQYF.

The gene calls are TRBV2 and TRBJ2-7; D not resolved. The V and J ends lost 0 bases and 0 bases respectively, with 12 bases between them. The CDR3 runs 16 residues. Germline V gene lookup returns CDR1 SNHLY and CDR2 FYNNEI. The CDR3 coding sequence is TGTGCCAGCAGTGAAGCCTCGGTCATCGGCTCCTACGAGCAGTACTTC. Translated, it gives CASSEASVIGSYEQYF.

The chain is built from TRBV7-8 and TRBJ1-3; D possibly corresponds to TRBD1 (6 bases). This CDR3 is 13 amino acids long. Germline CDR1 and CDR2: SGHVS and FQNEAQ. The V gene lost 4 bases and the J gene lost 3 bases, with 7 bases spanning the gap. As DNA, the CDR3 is TGTGCCAGCAGCTCGGACAGTGGAAACACCATATATTTT. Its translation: CASSSDSGNTIYF.

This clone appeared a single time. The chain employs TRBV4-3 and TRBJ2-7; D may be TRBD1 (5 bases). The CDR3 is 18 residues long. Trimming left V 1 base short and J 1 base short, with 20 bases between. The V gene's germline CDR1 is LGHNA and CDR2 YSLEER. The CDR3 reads CASSQAPGGQGLSYEQYF. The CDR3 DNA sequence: TGCGCCAGCAGCCAAGCCCCAGGTGGGCAGGGCCTATCCTACGAGCAGTACTTC.

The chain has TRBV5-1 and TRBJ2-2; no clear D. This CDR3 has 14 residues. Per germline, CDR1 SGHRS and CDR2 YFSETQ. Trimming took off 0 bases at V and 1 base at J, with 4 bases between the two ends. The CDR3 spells CASSLDLNTGELFF. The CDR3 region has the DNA TGCGCCAGCAGCTTGGATCTGAACACCGGGGAGCTGTTTTTT.

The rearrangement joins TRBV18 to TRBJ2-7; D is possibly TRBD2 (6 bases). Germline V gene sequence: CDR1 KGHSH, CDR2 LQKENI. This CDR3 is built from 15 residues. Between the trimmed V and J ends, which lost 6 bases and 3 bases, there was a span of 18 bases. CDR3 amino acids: CASSPSRRGSYEQYF. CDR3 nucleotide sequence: TGTGCCAGCTCTCCTTCTCGCCGGGGGAGCTACGAGCAGTACTTC.

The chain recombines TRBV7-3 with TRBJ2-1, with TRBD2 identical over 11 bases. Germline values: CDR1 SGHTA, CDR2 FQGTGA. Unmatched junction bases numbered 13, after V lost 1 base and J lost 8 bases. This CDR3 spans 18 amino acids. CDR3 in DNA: TGTGCCAGCAGCTTAATCACTAGCGGGAGTCAGGGGGCATATGAGCAGTTCTTC. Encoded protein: CASSLITSGSQGAYEQFF.

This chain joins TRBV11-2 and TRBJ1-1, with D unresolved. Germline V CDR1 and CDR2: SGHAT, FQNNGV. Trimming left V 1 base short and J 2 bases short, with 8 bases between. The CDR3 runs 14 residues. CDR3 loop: CASSLVGSNTEAFF. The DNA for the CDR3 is TGTGCCAGCAGCTTAGTTGGCTCCAACACTGAAGCTTTCTTT.

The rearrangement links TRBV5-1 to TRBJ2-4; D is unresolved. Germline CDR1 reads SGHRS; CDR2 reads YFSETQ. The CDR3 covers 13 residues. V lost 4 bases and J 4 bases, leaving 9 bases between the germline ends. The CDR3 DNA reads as TGCGCCAGCAGCCCGGACGGAAAAAACATTCAGTACTTC. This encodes CASSPDGKNIQYF.

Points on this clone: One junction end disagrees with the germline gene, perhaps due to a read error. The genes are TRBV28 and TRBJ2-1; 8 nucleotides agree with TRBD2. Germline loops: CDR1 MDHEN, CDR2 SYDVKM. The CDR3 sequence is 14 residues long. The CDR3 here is CATSPGLGYYEQFF. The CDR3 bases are TGTGCCACCAGTCCGGGACTAGGATACTATGAGCAGTTCTTC. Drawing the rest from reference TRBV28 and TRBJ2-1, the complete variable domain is DVKVTQSSRYLVKRTGEKVFLECVQDMDHENMFWYRQDPGLGLRLIYFSYDVKMKEKGDIPEGYSVSREKKERFSLILESASTNQTSMYLCATSPGLGYYEQFFGPGTRLTVL.

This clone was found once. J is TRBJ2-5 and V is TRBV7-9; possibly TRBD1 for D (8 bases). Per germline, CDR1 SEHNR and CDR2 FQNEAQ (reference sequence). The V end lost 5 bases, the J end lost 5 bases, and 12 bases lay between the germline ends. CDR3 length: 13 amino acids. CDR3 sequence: CASSPQGGETQYF. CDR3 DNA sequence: TGTGCCAGCAGCCCACAGGGGGGGGAGACCCAGTACTTC.

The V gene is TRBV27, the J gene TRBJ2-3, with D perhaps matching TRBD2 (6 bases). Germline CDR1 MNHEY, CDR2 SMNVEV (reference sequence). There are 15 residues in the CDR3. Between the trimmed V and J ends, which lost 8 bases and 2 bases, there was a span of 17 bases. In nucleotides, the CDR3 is TGTGCCAGCTCTAGGAGGGAAGGATACACAGATACGCAGTATTTT. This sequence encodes CASSRREGYTDTQYF.

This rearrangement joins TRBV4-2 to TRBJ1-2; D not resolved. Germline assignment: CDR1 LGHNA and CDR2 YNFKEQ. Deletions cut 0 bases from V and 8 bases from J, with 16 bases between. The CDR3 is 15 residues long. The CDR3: CASSQEGVSLLGYTF. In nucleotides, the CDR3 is TGTGCCAGCAGCCAAGAAGGAGTCAGCTTATTGGGCTACACCTTC.

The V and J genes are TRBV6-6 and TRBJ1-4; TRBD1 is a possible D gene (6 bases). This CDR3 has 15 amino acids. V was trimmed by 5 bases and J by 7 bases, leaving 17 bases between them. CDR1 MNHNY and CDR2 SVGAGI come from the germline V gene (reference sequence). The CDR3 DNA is TGTGCCAGCAGTCGCGCGGGGGCTGTTGGTGAAAAACTGTTTTTT. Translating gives CASSRAGAVGEKLFF.

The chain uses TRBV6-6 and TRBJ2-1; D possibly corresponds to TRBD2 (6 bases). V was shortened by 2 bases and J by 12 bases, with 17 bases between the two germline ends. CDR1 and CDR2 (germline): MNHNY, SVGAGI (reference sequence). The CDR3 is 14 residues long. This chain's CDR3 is CASSYGLGQGLQFF. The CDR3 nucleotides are TGTGCCAGCAGTTACGGGTTAGGGCAGGGACTGCAGTTCTTC.

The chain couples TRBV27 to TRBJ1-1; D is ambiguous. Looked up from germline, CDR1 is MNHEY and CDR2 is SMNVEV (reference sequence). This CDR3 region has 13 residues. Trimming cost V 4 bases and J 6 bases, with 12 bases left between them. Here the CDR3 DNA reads TGTGCCAGCAGTTCGAACTTAGGCGCTGAAGCTTTCTTT. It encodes CASSSNLGAEAFF.

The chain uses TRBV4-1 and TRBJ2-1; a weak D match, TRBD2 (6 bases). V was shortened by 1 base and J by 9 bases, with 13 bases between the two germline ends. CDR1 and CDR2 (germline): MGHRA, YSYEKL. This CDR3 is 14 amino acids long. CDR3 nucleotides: TGCGCCAGCAGCCAAGTCTCCTTCGGGGGTGAGCAGTTCTTC. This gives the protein CASSQVSFGGEQFF.

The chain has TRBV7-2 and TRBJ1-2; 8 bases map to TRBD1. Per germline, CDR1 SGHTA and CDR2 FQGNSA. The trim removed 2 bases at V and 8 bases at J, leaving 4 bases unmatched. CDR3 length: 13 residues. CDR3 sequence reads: CASSLWTGRGYTF. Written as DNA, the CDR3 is TGTGCCAGCAGCTTATGGACAGGGAGAGGCTACACCTTC. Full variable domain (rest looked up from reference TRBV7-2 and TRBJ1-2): GAGVSQSPSNKVTEKGKDVELRCDPISGHTALYWYRQSLGQGLEFLIYFQGNSAPDKSGLPSDRFSAERTGGSVSTLTIQRTQQEDSAVYLCASSLWTGRGYTFGSGTRLTVV.

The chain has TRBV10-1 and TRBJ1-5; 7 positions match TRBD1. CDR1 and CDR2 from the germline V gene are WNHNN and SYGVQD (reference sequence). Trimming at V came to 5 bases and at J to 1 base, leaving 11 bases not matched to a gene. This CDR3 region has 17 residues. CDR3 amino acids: CASSRAGGWRSNQPQHF. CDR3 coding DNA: TGCGCCAGCAGTCGGGCAGGGGGTTGGAGGAGCAATCAGCCCCAGCATTTT.

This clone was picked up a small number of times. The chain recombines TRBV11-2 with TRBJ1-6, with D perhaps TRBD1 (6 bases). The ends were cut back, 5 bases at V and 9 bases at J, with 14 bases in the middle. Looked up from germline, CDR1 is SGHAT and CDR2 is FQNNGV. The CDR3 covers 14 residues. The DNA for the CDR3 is TGTGCCAGCAGCCAAACAGGGAAGTTTTCACCCCTCCACTTT. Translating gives CASSQTGKFSPLHF.

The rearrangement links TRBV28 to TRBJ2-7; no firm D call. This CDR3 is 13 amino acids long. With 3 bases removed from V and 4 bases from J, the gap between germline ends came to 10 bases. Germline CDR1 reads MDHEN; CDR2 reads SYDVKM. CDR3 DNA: TGTGCCAGCAGTTTCGGGTTTCGGTACGAGCAGTACTTC. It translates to CASSFGFRYEQYF.

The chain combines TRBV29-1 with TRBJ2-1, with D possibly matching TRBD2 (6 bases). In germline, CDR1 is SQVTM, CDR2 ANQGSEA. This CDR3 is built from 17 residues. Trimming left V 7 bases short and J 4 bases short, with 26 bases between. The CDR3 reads CSGGPAKAGPRYNEQFF. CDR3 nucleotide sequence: TGCAGCGGCGGTCCGGCAAAAGCGGGCCCTCGGTACAATGAGCAGTTCTTC.

The DNA for the CDR3 is TGTGCCAGCGGAGGGGACAGGGGTCGGGGGAACACTGAAGCTTTCTTT. Translated, it gives CASGGDRGRGNTEAFF. The chain recombines TRBV27 with TRBJ1-1; TRBD1 agrees at 10 bases. V lost 8 bases, J lost 1 base, and 10 bases stayed unmatched. The CDR3 spans 16 residues. Germline values: CDR1 MNHEY, CDR2 SMNVEV (reference sequence).

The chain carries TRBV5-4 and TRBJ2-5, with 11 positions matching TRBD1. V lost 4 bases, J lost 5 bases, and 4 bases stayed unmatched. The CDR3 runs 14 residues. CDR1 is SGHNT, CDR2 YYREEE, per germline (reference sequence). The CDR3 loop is CASSEGQGVETQYF. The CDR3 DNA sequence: TGTGCCAGCAGCGAGGGACAGGGGGTCGAGACCCAGTACTTC.